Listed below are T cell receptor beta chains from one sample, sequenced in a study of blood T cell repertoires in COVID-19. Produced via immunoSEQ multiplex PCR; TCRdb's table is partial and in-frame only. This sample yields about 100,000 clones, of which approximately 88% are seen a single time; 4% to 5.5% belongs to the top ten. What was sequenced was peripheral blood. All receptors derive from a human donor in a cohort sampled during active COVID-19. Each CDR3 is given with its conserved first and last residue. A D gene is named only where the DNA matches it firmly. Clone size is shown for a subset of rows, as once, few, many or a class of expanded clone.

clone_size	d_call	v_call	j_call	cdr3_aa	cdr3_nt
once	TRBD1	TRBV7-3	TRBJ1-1	CASSNPTGKNTEAFF	TGTGCCAGCAGCAACCCGACAGGGAAGAACACTGAAGCTTTCTTT
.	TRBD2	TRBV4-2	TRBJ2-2	CASSQAGLAGGLGTGELFF	TGTGCCAGCAGCCAAGCGGGACTAGCGGGGGGCCTGGGCACCGGGGAGCTGTTTTTT
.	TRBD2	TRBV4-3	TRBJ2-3	CASSQDWWGGVSSLGTDTQYF	TGCGCCAGCAGCCAAGATTGGTGGGGGGGTGTATCTTCCCTTGGCACAGATACGCAGTATTTT
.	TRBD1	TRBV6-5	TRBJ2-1	CASKEQGANNEQFF	TGTGCCAGCAAGGAACAGGGGGCTAACAATGAGCAGTTCTTC
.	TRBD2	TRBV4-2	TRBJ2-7	CASSPRHGGSSYEQYF	TGTGCCAGCAGCCCTCGCCACGGGGGGAGCTCCTACGAGCAGTACTTC
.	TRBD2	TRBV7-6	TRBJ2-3	CASALQTSGGLDTQYF	TGTGCCAGCGCCCTTCAGACTAGCGGGGGGTTAGATACGCAGTATTTT
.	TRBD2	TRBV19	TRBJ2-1	CASRNLAGAYNEQFF	TGTGCCAGTAGGAATCTAGCGGGGGCCTACAATGAGCAGTTCTTC
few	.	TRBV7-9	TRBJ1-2	CASSPEAASHGYTF	TGTGCCAGCAGCCCAGAGGCAGCGAGTCATGGCTACACCTTC
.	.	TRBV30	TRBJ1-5	CAWNRNRDQPQHF	TGTGCCTGGAACCGGAACAGGGATCAGCCCCAGCATTTT
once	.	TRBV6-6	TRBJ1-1	CASSSPSGTNTEAFF	TGTGCCAGCAGTTCTCCCTCAGGGACAAACACTGAAGCTTTCTTT
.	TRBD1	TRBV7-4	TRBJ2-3	CASTLNRDREPDTQYF	TGTGCCAGCACCCTCAACCGGGACAGGGAACCAGATACGCAGTATTTT
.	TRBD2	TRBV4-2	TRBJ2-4	CASSQDLSSGVNIQYF	TGTGCCAGCAGCCAAGATTTGTCTAGCGGGGTTAACATTCAGTACTTC
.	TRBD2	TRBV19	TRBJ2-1	CASSKEPTSGGVLHNEQFF	TGTGCCAGTAGTAAAGAACCGACTAGCGGGGGGGTCCTACACAATGAGCAGTTCTTC
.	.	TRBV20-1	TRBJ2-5	CSASGQETQYF	TGCAGTGCCAGCGGACAAGAGACCCAGTACTTC